The entry below gives a single TCR beta chain sequence along with its context. The CDR3 has 16 amino acids. The sample belongs to a study of cytomegalovirus exposure and HLA in healthy donors. Vbeta (60) and Jbeta (13) primers were used in the PCR. Sequenced by immunoSEQ multiplex PCR; TCRdb stores in-frame clones only, minus some. Of approximately 130,000 clones in the sample, 70% to 80% were seen once. Sample: PBMCs. The chain carries TRBV12-1 and TRBJ1-5. TRBV12-1 is a pseudogene locus. This TCR derives from a man over 45 in good health and CMV-seronegative. This CDR3 is CASSFDDGGSNQPQHF. CDR3 in DNA: TGTGCCAGCAGCTTTGACGACGGGGGAAGCAATCAGCCCCAGCATTTT.